This T cell receptor (beta chain) derives from a study of cytomegalovirus exposure and HLA in healthy donors. As to this clone: Its target is unknown.

Unmatched junction bases numbered 8, after V lost 3 bases and J lost 6 bases. Germline loops: CDR1 MNHEY, CDR2 SMNVEV (reference sequence). CDR3 length: 14 amino acids. The PCR was carried out with 60 Vbeta primers and 13 Jbeta primers. Sequenced by immunoSEQ multiplex PCR; TCRdb stores in-frame clones only, minus some. The sample records some 150,000 clones, around 82% being singletons. Study-wide points: Highest at DRB1 and lowest at HLA-C, TCR association rates differed among HLA loci in a later analysis. An assumption of roughly uniform sequencing depth across donors underlay the presence/absence analyses. TCR beta V- and J-gene trimming, according to a later analysis, was linked to a missense DCLRE1C variant.

This chain connects TRBV27 to TRBJ2-7, with 7 positions matching TRBD2. The sequence was obtained from a woman aged 50 to 60 in good health and CMV-seropositive. Sequencing was done on a sample of PBMCs. CDR3 bases: TGTGCCAGCAGTTTCCGACAGACGGGGGGCGAGCAGTACTTC. Amino acid sequence: CASSFRQTGGEQYF.